This T cell receptor beta chain was identified in a study of blood T cells in healthy people across ages. Using a J-beta primer mix together with a sample-barcoded 5' primer, a second PCR was run for roughly 6 to 11 cycles. Every cDNA was tagged by a template-switch adaptor with 12 random nucleotides. Every sample produced at least 3 million CDR3-containing paired-end reads. TCRdb reprocessed the 5' RACE reads with MiXCR, giving one entry per CDR3 protein. The sample has around 1.5 million distinct CDR3 sequences, around 39% seen once; the top ten hold roughly 8.2%. Each sample gave at least 7 million isolated PBMCs. CDR3 length: 15 residues. V was pared by 1 base and J by 8 bases, with 17 bases between. Germline assignment: CDR1 SEHNR and CDR2 FQNEAQ (reference sequence).

This receptor was obtained from a woman under 30 in good health. The chain joins TRBV7-9 to TRBJ1-2; TRBD1 is a possible D gene (6 bases). The specimen was blood. In DNA, the CDR3 is TGTGCCAGCAGCTTAGAGGGGGTTCAAAGGCAAGGCTACACCTTC. Residues: CASSLEGVQRQGYTF.